Presented here are 21 T cell receptor beta chains from one specimen sequenced in a study of long-term antiretroviral therapy in people with HIV. At survey level, the immunoSEQ assay was run in its v3.0 version. TCRdb keeps only in-frame clones here, not all; method: immunoSEQ multiplex PCR. The data show 25,000 to 30,000 clones, around four fifths seen once. The sequences come from unsorted PBMCs, collected 0.8 years before starting antiretroviral therapy. These receptors all stem from a man aged 18 to 30 with HIV.

The rearrangement uses TRBV7-2 and TRBJ1-1; D perhaps matches TRBD1 (5 bases). Germline values: CDR1 SGHTA, CDR2 FQGNSA. The germline V and J ends were trimmed by 6 bases and 5 bases, with 16 bases remaining between them. The length of the CDR3 is 14 residues. The CDR3 here is CASSSLGARTEAFF. The DNA of the CDR3 is TGTGCCAGCAGTTCACTAGGGGCAAGGACTGAAGCTTTCTTT.

This clone came up a few times. V usage is TRBV7-9 and J usage is TRBJ1-6; D is perhaps TRBD1 (6 bases). The germline V gene encodes CDR1 SEHNR and CDR2 FQNEAQ (reference sequence). The V end was cut by 5 bases, the J end by 10 bases, with 18 bases between. The CDR3 consists of 15 residues. Written as DNA, the CDR3 is TGTGCCAGCAGCCGCGGGGACACTCGGGCCTCACCCCTCCACTTT. Protein sequence: CASSRGDTRASPLHF. Based on the CDR3 plus reference TRBV7-9 and TRBJ1-6, the full variable domain is DTGVSQNPRHKITKRGQNVTFRCDPISEHNRLYWYRQTLGQGPEFLTYFQNEAQLEKSRLLSDRFSAERPKGSFSTLEIQRTEQGDSAMYLCASSRGDTRASPLHFGNGTRLTVT.

The genes are TRBV29-1 and TRBJ1-1; D is uncertain. With 4 bases removed from V and 2 bases from J, the gap between germline ends came to 11 bases. This CDR3 is built from 13 residues. From germline, CDR1 is SQVTM and CDR2 ANQGSEA. CDR3 sequence reads: CSVVGHPNTEAFF. CDR3 sequence (DNA): TGCAGCGTTGTTGGGCACCCAAACACTGAAGCTTTCTTT. Full variable domain (outside the CDR3, taken from reference TRBV29-1 and TRBJ1-1): SAVISQKPSRDICQRGTSLTIQCQVDSQVTMMFWYRQQPGQSLTLIATANQGSEATYESGFVIDKFPISRPNLTFSTLTVSNMSPEDSSIYLCSVVGHPNTEAFFGQGTRLTVV.

This chain uses TRBV2 with TRBJ2-1; 8 positions agree with TRBD2. CDR3 length: 14 amino acids. Germline V gene sequence: CDR1 SNHLY, CDR2 FYNNEI. V lost 6 bases to trimming and J lost 9 bases; unmatched junction nucleotides: 10. CDR3 sequence: CASSGGAGVTEQFF. For the CDR3, the DNA is TGTGCCAGCAGCGGGGGGGCGGGAGTTACTGAGCAGTTCTTC.

The chain recombines TRBV5-6 with TRBJ2-6, with D unclear. V was clipped by 2 bases and J by 0 bases, with 0 bases between them. CDR3 length: 13 residues. CDR1 is SGHDT and CDR2 is YYEEEE in the germline V gene. The CDR3 reads CASSFSGANVLTF. CDR3 nucleotides: TGTGCCAGCAGCTTCTCTGGGGCCAACGTCCTGACTTTC.

This clone was counted only a few times. Here the CDR3 DNA reads TGCAGTGCTAGATTGAACACTGAAGCTTTCTTT. This gives the protein CSARLNTEAFF. This chain joins TRBV20-1 and TRBJ1-1; D not resolved. Germline assignment: CDR1 DFQATT and CDR2 SNEGSKA (reference sequence). V dropped 2 bases and J dropped 0 bases, with 1 base sitting between them. The CDR3 length is 11 residues.

J is TRBJ1-6 and V is TRBV6-5; 7 bases are a match to TRBD1. J lost 7 bases, V lost 4 bases, and 4 bases had no gene match. Germline V gene lookup returns CDR1 MNHEY and CDR2 SVGAGI. This CDR3 region has 14 residues. This chain's CDR3 is CASSSGTANSPLHF. In DNA form, the CDR3 reads TGTGCCAGCAGTTCCGGGACAGCAAATTCACCCCTCCACTTT.

This chain joins TRBV5-1 and TRBJ2-5, with D possibly called TRBD1 or TRBD2 (5 bases each). Trimming pared 0 bases from V and 2 bases from J, leaving 11 bases between. The CDR3 extends over 15 amino acids. Germline V lookup: CDR1 SGHRS, CDR2 YFSETQ. Here the CDR3 DNA reads TGCGCCAGCAGCTTGGAGGGACCCCCACAAGAGACCCAGTACTTC. Translated, it gives CASSLEGPPQETQYF.

The chain joins TRBV7-8 to TRBJ2-2, with TRBD2 matching 7 bases. The germline CDR1 and CDR2 sequences are SGHVS and FQNEAQ. After removal of 7 bases from V and 5 bases from J, the junction contained 13 bases not matched to a gene. This CDR3 is 16 amino acids long. The CDR3 loop reads CASTGSGTLRTGELFF. The CDR3 nucleotides read TGTGCCAGCACGGGGAGCGGGACTCTAAGGACCGGGGAGCTGTTTTTT.

This chain uses TRBV6-5 with TRBJ1-1; D uncertain. From germline, CDR1 is MNHEY and CDR2 SVGAGI. The V gene lost 11 bases and the J gene lost 1 base, with 8 bases spanning the gap. CDR3 length: 11 amino acids. The CDR3 is CASRENTEAFF. The CDR3 DNA reads as TGTGCCTCGAGGGAGAACACTGAAGCTTTCTTT.

The rearrangement uses TRBV4-2 and TRBJ2-5; TRBD2 matches 12 bases. Germline V gives CDR1 LGHNA, CDR2 YNFKEQ. V trimming: 4 bases; J trimming: 2 bases; junction bases outside the gene matches: 2. The CDR3 length is 15 residues. CDR3 region: CASSRLAGEQETQYF. In DNA, the CDR3 is TGTGCCAGCAGCCGACTAGCGGGAGAGCAAGAGACCCAGTACTTC.

The rearrangement joins TRBV30 to TRBJ1-1, with 8 positions matching TRBD1. Per germline, CDR1 GTSNPN and CDR2 SVGIG (reference sequence). The CDR3 length is 15 residues. J lost 5 bases, V lost 0 bases, and 8 bases had no gene match. The CDR3, as DNA: TGTGCCTGGAGTGTCCCGGGACAGGAATGGACTGAAGCTTTCTTT. Translation gives CAWSVPGQEWTEAFF.

The chain recombines TRBV6-5 with TRBJ1-2; 7 positions match TRBD1. Looked up from germline, CDR1 is MNHEY and CDR2 is SVGAGI. This CDR3 is built from 14 residues. V lost 5 bases to trimming and J lost 8 bases; unmatched junction nucleotides: 11. The CDR3 region is CASSPGTASPGYTF. CDR3 DNA sequence: TGTGCCAGCAGTCCCGGGACAGCTTCTCCGGGCTACACCTTC.

V usage is TRBV5-1 and J usage is TRBJ1-3; TRBD1 aligns across 9 bases. Per germline, CDR1 SGHRS and CDR2 YFSETQ. The CDR3 runs 15 residues. With 5 bases clipped from V and 8 bases from J, the junction kept 11 bases outside the gene matches. In DNA, the CDR3 is TGCGCCAGCAGAAGTGGACAGGGGTCGGGGTACACCATATATTTT. Residues: CASRSGQGSGYTIYF.

The genes are TRBV18 and TRBJ1-1, with D unclear. The length of the CDR3 is 14 residues. V gave up 6 bases and J gave up 1 base, with 12 bases separating them. Germline V gives CDR1 KGHSH, CDR2 LQKENI. CDR3 sequence: CASSAIQENTEAFF. The CDR3 DNA sequence: TGTGCCAGCTCTGCGATTCAGGAGAACACTGAAGCTTTCTTT. Full variable domain (rest looked up from reference TRBV18 and TRBJ1-1): NAGVMQNPRHLVRRRGQEARLRCSPMKGHSHVYWYRQLPEEGLKFMVYLQKENIIDESGMPKERFSAEFPKEGPSILRIQQVVRGDSAAYFCASSAIQENTEAFFGQGTRLTVV.

CDR3 sequence: CASSLWTGAEELFF. In DNA form, the CDR3 reads TGTGCCAGCAGCCTGTGGACAGGGGCGGAAGAGCTGTTTTTT. The gene calls are TRBV5-4 and TRBJ2-2; the match to TRBD1 covers 9 bases. There are 14 residues in the CDR3. Germline CDR1 and CDR2: SGHNT and YYREEE (reference sequence). The V and J ends lost 4 bases and 11 bases, in that order; junction bases with no gene match: 9.

This chain uses TRBV5-4 with TRBJ2-5; D unresolved. V dropped 4 bases and J dropped 5 bases, with 6 bases sitting between them. Germline CDR1 reads SGHNT; CDR2 reads YYREEE (reference sequence). CDR3 size: 11 residues. The chain's CDR3 is CASSRRETQYF. In nucleotides, the CDR3 is TGTGCCAGCAGCCGCAGGGAGACCCAGTACTTC.

The chain uses TRBV7-8 and TRBJ2-5; 9 bases fit TRBD2. The V segment lost 4 bases and the J segment 5 bases; nucleotides outside the gene matches: 14. Germline V lookup: CDR1 SGHVS, CDR2 FQNEAQ. The CDR3 loop spans 17 amino acids. In DNA form, the CDR3 reads TGTGCCAGCAGCTCCGGCGGGGGGGTGTTGATTTGGGAGACCCAGTACTTC. This encodes CASSSGGGVLIWETQYF.

This clone was recorded only once. This chain uses TRBV11-2 with TRBJ2-7; TRBD1 matches 9 bases. Germline CDR1 SGHAT, CDR2 FQNNGV. The CDR3 has 14 amino acids. The junction had 5 bases not matched to a gene; V was cut back by 8 bases and J by 0 bases. The CDR3 sequence is CASEPGQGSYEQYF. The CDR3 bases are TGTGCCAGCGAGCCGGGACAGGGCTCCTACGAGCAGTACTTC.

This clone has more than one count but fewer than ten. This chain connects TRBV15 to TRBJ1-5, with D uncertain. In germline, CDR1 is LNHNV, CDR2 YYDKDF (reference sequence). This CDR3 is built from 13 residues. V dropped 6 bases and J dropped 0 bases, with 6 bases sitting between them. In nucleotides, the CDR3 is TGTGCCACCAGGATGGATAGCAATCAGCCCCAGCATTTT. The encoded protein is CATRMDSNQPQHF.

The V call is TRBV27, the J call TRBJ2-1; the D gene is possibly TRBD2 (5 bases). CDR3 length equals 14 residues. Trimming removed 3 bases at V and 10 bases at J, with 16 bases between. Germline CDR1 reads MNHEY; CDR2 reads SMNVEV (reference sequence). This CDR3 reads CASSFLEGRREQFF. The DNA of the CDR3 is TGTGCCAGCAGTTTTCTCGAGGGCAGGCGGGAGCAGTTCTTC.